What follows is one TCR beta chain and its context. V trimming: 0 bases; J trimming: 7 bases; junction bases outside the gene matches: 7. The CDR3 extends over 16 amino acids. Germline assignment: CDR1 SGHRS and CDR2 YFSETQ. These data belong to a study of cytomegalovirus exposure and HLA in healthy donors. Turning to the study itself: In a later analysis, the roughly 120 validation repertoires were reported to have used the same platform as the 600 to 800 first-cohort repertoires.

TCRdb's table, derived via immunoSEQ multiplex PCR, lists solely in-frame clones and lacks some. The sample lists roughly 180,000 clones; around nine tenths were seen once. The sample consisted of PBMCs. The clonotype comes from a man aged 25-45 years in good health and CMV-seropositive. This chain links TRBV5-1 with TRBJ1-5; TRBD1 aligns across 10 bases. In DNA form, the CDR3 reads TGCGCCAGCAGCTTGGGGGACAGGGGATATGGCCAGCCCCAGCATTTT. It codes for CASSLGDRGYGQPQHF.